A selection of T cell receptor beta chains follows, all from one sample in a study of shared clonotypes between healthy human individuals. Generated by immunoSEQ multiplex PCR, the TCRdb table keeps only in-frame clones and is missing some. The sample comprises some 690,000 clones, about 90% of which are singletons, and about a third rests with the top ten. What was sequenced was memory CD8+ T cells from PBMCs. These receptors all come from a young man in good health. Some clones in this sample may be carry-over from other donors' samples. CDR3s leave out the opening cysteine and the closing phenylalanine or tryptophan.

j_gene | v_gene | CDR3aa
TRBJ1-1 | TRBV30 | AWGVGGTEAF
TRBJ2-7 | TRBV29-1 | SVMSRATYEQY
TRBJ1-2 | TRBV15 | ATSRRTDSNYGYT
TRBJ2-7 | TRBV9 | ASSADPTSGPYEQY
TRBJ2-7 | TRBV7-8 | ASSPIAKAQY
TRBJ1-5 | TRBV27 | ASSTSGPNQPQH
TRBJ1-2 | TRBV6-6 | ASSYSRDRGNYGYT
TRBJ2-7 | TRBV5-8 | ASNYLYEQY
TRBJ2-7 | TRBV28 | ASSQTRTGGDYEQY
TRBJ2-1 | TRBV7-9 | ASSLVAPWGEQF
TRBJ2-7 | TRBV7-8 | ASSVTRVYEQY
TRBJ2-3 | TRBV6-4 | ASSTGTSADTQY
TRBJ2-5 | TRBV11-3 | ASIPTAGTREKETQY
TRBJ1-5 | TRBV19 | ASSLPGGGNQPQH
TRBJ2-5 | TRBV11-2 | ASSLAAGRETQY
TRBJ1-4 | TRBV28 | ASRPGREKLF
TRBJ2-1 | TRBV7-9 | ASSSRRDNEQF
TRBJ2-7 | TRBV4-2 | ASSQTTSGTYEQY
TRBJ1-1 | TRBV5-1 | ASSFGQGVGTEAF
TRBJ1-2 | TRBV28 | ASGTENNYGYT
TRBJ2-7 | TRBV11-2 | ASSSRRTDHYEQY
TRBJ2-2 | TRBV7-8 | ASSLPSNTGELF
TRBJ1-1 | TRBV2 | ASTVGRENTEAF
TRBJ2-2 | TRBV4-3 | ASSQDRDRAPTPVITGELF
TRBJ2-3 | TRBV18 | ASSPSSTDTQY
TRBJ2-2 | TRBV28 | ASTRTAGTGELF
TRBJ2-1 | TRBV25-1 | ASSEYPGLAGGFDEQF
TRBJ2-3 | TRBV29-1 | SVRPTTGTDTQY
TRBJ2-5 | TRBV29-1 | SVEVPPLETQY
TRBJ2-7 | TRBV2 | ASSEGTGGPLSYEQY
TRBJ2-1 | TRBV9 | ASSGSASNEQF
TRBJ2-3 | TRBV9 | ASRGGGDTQY
TRBJ2-1 | TRBV29-1 | SVIAREGREGEQF
TRBJ1-5 | TRBV19 | ASSIGQTVMPQH
TRBJ1-5 | TRBV28 | ASSFAGVWSQPQH
TRBJ1-2 | TRBV14 | ASSQDSRSTSLHYGYT
TRBJ2-7 | TRBV6-1 | ASSEGLAGGSYEQY
TRBJ1-1 | TRBV7-8 | ASSFGQMNTEAF
TRBJ1-1 | TRBV4-2 | ASSQTPREAF
TRBJ2-1 | TRBV9 | ASSVHLTALTAYNEQF
TRBJ2-2 | TRBV5-1 | ASSLEAFGVGELF
TRBJ1-2 | TRBV15 | ATSSPDGYT
TRBJ1-2 | TRBV27 | ASSIQGARGYT
TRBJ2-1 | TRBV5-4 | ASSHEGGDEQF
TRBJ2-7 | TRBV7-9 | ASSLGGTEQY
TRBJ1-1 | TRBV25-1 | ASAPGGTEAF
TRBJ1-4 | TRBV4-3 | ASSQGHRANEKLF
TRBJ2-3 | TRBV9 | ASSPLTGGTDTQY
TRBJ2-2 | TRBV6-4 | ASSDSGTGELF
TRBJ1-2 | TRBV27 | ASSLGQGLLHGYT
TRBJ1-1 | TRBV5-1 | ASSPPTIGQSGTEAF
TRBJ2-3 | TRBV11-3 | ASSSTDTSTDTQY
TRBJ2-1 | TRBV15 | ATSRRASLGDNEQF